This TCR beta chain was sequenced in a study of T-cell reconstitution after alpha-beta-depleted transplantation in children. The CDR3 loop spans 16 amino acids. After removal of 0 bases from V and 4 bases from J, the junction contained 3 bases not matched to a gene. Germline CDR1 is ENHRY and CDR2 is SYGVKD. Unique molecular identifiers tagged the TCRbeta library. TCRdb used MiXCR to reprocess the PCR reads, holding one entry per CDR3 protein. The table records approximately 590,000 distinct CDR3 sequences, roughly a tenth of them present only once. This clonotype was detected many times. The sequencing used PBMCs from the stem cell graft donor, collected from the stem cell graft. This TCR was recovered from a human donor who donated a stem cell graft to a child with acute myeloid leukemia. The rearrangement uses TRBV10-3 and TRBJ2-6; TRBD1 matches 7 bases. The CDR3 nucleotides are TGTGCCATCAGTGAGTCGACAGGGTCGGGGGCCAACGTCCTGACTTTC. Translated: CAISESTGSGANVLTF.